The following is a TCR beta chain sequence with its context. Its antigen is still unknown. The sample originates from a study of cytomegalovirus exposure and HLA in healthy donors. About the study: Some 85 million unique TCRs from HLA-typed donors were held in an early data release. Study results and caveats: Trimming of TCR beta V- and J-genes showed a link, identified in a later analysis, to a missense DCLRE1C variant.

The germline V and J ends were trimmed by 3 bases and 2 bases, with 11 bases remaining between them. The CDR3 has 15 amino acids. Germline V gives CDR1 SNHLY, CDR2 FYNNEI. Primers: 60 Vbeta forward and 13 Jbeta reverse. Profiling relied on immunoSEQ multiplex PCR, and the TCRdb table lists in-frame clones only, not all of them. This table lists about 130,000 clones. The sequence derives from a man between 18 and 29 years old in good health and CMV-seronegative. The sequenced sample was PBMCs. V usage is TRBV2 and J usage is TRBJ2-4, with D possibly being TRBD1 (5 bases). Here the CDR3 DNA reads TGTGCCAGCAGTGACGCAGGGTGGACCAAAAACATTCAGTACTTC. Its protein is CASSDAGWTKNIQYF. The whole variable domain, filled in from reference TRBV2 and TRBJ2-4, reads EPEVTQTPSHQVTQMGQEVILRCVPISNHLYFYWYRQILGQKVEFLVSFYNNEISEKSEIFDDQFSVERPDGSNFTLKIRSTKLEDSAMYFCASSDAGWTKNIQYFGAGTRLSVL.